Listed below are T cell receptor beta chains from one sample, sequenced in a study of cytomegalovirus exposure and HLA in healthy donors. Profiled with immunoSEQ multiplex PCR; TCRdb holds only in-frame clones, not every one. The table includes about 110,000 clones, less than 85% detected once. Sequencing was performed on PBMCs. These receptors came from a man aged 25 to 45 in good health and CMV-seropositive. The CDR3 runs from the conserved cysteine through the conserved F or W. The D gene is left open where the match is weak. The listing skips clone size in some rows; elsewhere it reads once, few, many or a size class.

clone size: -; J gene: TRBJ1-2; V gene: TRBV4-1; D gene: TRBD1; CDR3 DNA: TGCGCCAGCAGCCAAGAGGACAGGGATGGGTATGGCTACACCTTC; CDR3 protein: CASSQEDRDGYGYTF
clone size: -; J gene: TRBJ2-1; V gene: TRBV7-2; D gene: -; CDR3 DNA: TGTGCCAGCAGCTTACAACAGAGCTCCTACAATGAGCAGTTCTTC; CDR3 protein: CASSLQQSSYNEQFF
clone size: once; J gene: TRBJ2-1; V gene: TRBV6-6; D gene: TRBD2; CDR3 DNA: TGTGCCAGCAGCTCCCGGACTAGCGGGGATCAGTTCTTC; CDR3 protein: CASSSRTSGDQFF
clone size: -; J gene: TRBJ1-2; V gene: TRBV27; D gene: -; CDR3 DNA: TGTGCCAGCAGTTTCGGAGGGGGGGCCGACTATGGCTACACCTTC; CDR3 protein: CASSFGGGADYGYTF
clone size: -; J gene: TRBJ1-2; V gene: TRBV28; D gene: TRBD1; CDR3 DNA: TGTGCCAGCAGTCCCCGGACAGGGGGGAACTATGGCTACACCTTC; CDR3 protein: CASSPRTGGNYGYTF
clone size: -; J gene: TRBJ1-1; V gene: TRBV14; D gene: TRBD1; CDR3 DNA: TGTGCCAGCAGCCAAGATCAGGGGGCCACTGAAGCTTTCTTT; CDR3 protein: CASSQDQGATEAFF
clone size: -; J gene: TRBJ2-1; V gene: TRBV27; D gene: -; CDR3 DNA: TGTGCCAGCAGTCGGGGTAGCTCCTACAATGAGCAGTTCTTC; CDR3 protein: CASSRGSSYNEQFF
clone size: -; J gene: TRBJ2-1; V gene: TRBV9; D gene: TRBD2; CDR3 DNA: TGTGCCAGCAGCCTTTCTAGCGGGGGGGCCGGGCACGATGAGCAGTTCTTC; CDR3 protein: CASSLSSGGAGHDEQFF
clone size: -; J gene: TRBJ1-3; V gene: TRBV30; D gene: -; CDR3 DNA: TGTGCCTGGAGTGTACAGGCAATCACCTCTGGAAACACCATATATTTT; CDR3 protein: CAWSVQAITSGNTIYF
clone size: -; J gene: TRBJ1-3; V gene: TRBV7-2; D gene: TRBD1; CDR3 DNA: TGTGCCAGCAGCTTAGAAGGGGGCGGAAACACCATATATTTT; CDR3 protein: CASSLEGGGNTIYF
clone size: -; J gene: TRBJ2-1; V gene: TRBV2; D gene: TRBD2; CDR3 DNA: TGTGCCAGCAGTGAACAAGCGGGGCTCTCCTACAATGAGCAGTTCTTC; CDR3 protein: CASSEQAGLSYNEQFF
clone size: -; J gene: TRBJ1-4; V gene: TRBV9; D gene: -; CDR3 DNA: TGTGCCAGCAGCGCAGGACAGCTCGCGAATGAAAAACTGTTTTTT; CDR3 protein: CASSAGQLANEKLFF
clone size: -; J gene: TRBJ2-2; V gene: TRBV7-5; D gene: -; CDR3 DNA: TGTGCCAGAAGCTTGTCCGGGACAGGGGGCGGAGGGGACCCCGGGGAGCTGTTTTTT; CDR3 protein: CARSLSGTGGGGDPGELFF
clone size: few; J gene: TRBJ1-2; V gene: TRBV7-9; D gene: TRBD1; CDR3 DNA: TGTGCCAGCAGCTTAGGACAGGGCCTGGGGGGCTACACCTTC; CDR3 protein: CASSLGQGLGGYTF
clone size: -; J gene: TRBJ2-4; V gene: TRBV4-3; D gene: -; CDR3 DNA: TGCGCCAGCACCAAAGATCGGGGTGGCAAAAACATTCAGTACTTC; CDR3 protein: CASTKDRGGKNIQYF
clone size: once; J gene: TRBJ1-1; V gene: TRBV7-2; D gene: -; CDR3 DNA: TGTGCCAGCAGCTTAACCTCACGGGACACTGAAGCTTTCTTT; CDR3 protein: CASSLTSRDTEAFF
clone size: -; J gene: TRBJ1-5; V gene: TRBV30; D gene: TRBD1; CDR3 DNA: TGTGCCTGGAGTGATGGACAGGCCAATCAGCCCCAGCATTTT; CDR3 protein: CAWSDGQANQPQHF
clone size: once; J gene: TRBJ2-7; V gene: TRBV5-4; D gene: -; CDR3 DNA: TGTGCCAGCAGCAAAAACCAGGACAAGCAGTACTTC; CDR3 protein: CASSKNQDKQYF
clone size: -; J gene: TRBJ1-3; V gene: TRBV4-1; D gene: -; CDR3 DNA: TGCGCCAGCAGCCTGAAGACGCAGGTTCCCTCTGGAAACACCATATATTTT; CDR3 protein: CASSLKTQVPSGNTIYF
clone size: -; J gene: TRBJ1-3; V gene: TRBV6-5; D gene: -; CDR3 DNA: TGTGCCAGCAGTTACTCGAGGCTCCGGAACACCATATATTTT; CDR3 protein: CASSYSRLRNTIYF
clone size: -; J gene: TRBJ2-7; V gene: TRBV28; D gene: -; CDR3 DNA: TGTGCCAGCAGCAAGGGGGAGCAGTACTTC; CDR3 protein: CASSKGEQYF
clone size: once; J gene: TRBJ2-1; V gene: TRBV30; D gene: TRBD2; CDR3 DNA: TGTGCCTGGAGTCCCAAAAGCGGGGGGGCCTTCAATGAGCAGTTCTTC; CDR3 protein: CAWSPKSGGAFNEQFF
clone size: few; J gene: TRBJ1-3; V gene: TRBV4-3; D gene: TRBD1; CDR3 DNA: TGCGCCAGCAGCCAAGGGACAGGAGGAAACACCATATATTTT; CDR3 protein: CASSQGTGGNTIYF
clone size: -; J gene: TRBJ1-1; V gene: TRBV5-1; D gene: -; CDR3 DNA: TGCGCCAGCAGCCCCGGGGGGGGGAACACTGAAGCTTTCTTT; CDR3 protein: CASSPGGGNTEAFF
clone size: once; J gene: TRBJ2-7; V gene: TRBV5-4; D gene: TRBD1; CDR3 DNA: TGTGCCAGCAGCTTGGGCTTCGACAGGGCGGGCGAGCAGTACTTC; CDR3 protein: CASSLGFDRAGEQYF